Below, 18 T cell receptor beta chains from the same sample are listed, as sequenced in a study of T cell repertoires in cytomegalovirus infection. One entry per CDR3 protein, called by TCRdb with MiXCR from the reads. Seen here are approximately 110,000 distinct CDR3 sequences, over 40% observed once, and the top ten hold just under 75%. Antigens for these TCRs are unknown. The material sequenced was CD8+ T cells from cultured PBMCs, taken from culture after CMV antigen stimulation. Every receptor here comes from a human donor in good health (CMV status not recorded). Some clones in this sample may be carry-over from other donors' samples.

This clonotype was picked up a small number of times. V and J are TRBV20-1 and TRBJ1-2; D is unclear. Per the germline V gene, CDR1 is DFQATT and CDR2 is SNEGSKA (reference sequence). CDR3 length: 15 amino acids. V was pared by 2 bases and J by 3 bases, with 16 bases between. The CDR3 is CSARSPTRADYGYTF. CDR3 in DNA: TGCAGTGCTAGAAGCCCTACCCGGGCGGACTATGGCTACACCTTC.

Only a few counts were recorded for this clonotype. The chain combines TRBV5-5 with TRBJ2-6; maybe TRBD1 (5 bases). Germline CDR1 SGHKS, CDR2 YYEKEE (reference sequence). The V gene lost 2 bases and the J gene lost 1 base, with 13 bases spanning the gap. The CDR3 spans 17 residues. In DNA, the CDR3 is TGTGCCAGCAGCTTACGGACACCCCAATCTGGGGCCAACGTCCTGACTTTC. Translation gives CASSLRTPQSGANVLTF.

This clonotype was counted a few times. The chain has TRBV11-2 and TRBJ2-2; 11 bases agree with TRBD2. This CDR3 has 17 residues. V lost 6 bases to trimming and J lost 0 bases; unmatched junction nucleotides: 6. Per germline, CDR1 SGHAT and CDR2 FQNNGV. The CDR3 region has the DNA TGTGCCAGCAGTCCTCTAGCGGGGGGAGCGAACACCGGGGAGCTGTTTTTT. It translates to CASSPLAGGANTGELFF.

This clonotype came up many times. The V call is TRBV7-2, the J call TRBJ2-2, with 8 bases lining up with TRBD1. The junction had 5 bases not matched to a gene; V was cut back by 3 bases and J by 8 bases. This CDR3 is built from 14 residues. Germline values: CDR1 SGHTA, CDR2 FQGNSA. The CDR3 DNA reads TGTGCCAGCAGCTTGGGGCAGGGGGCTGGGGAGCTGTTTTTT. This gives the protein CASSLGQGAGELFF.

J is TRBJ2-1 and V is TRBV6-8; D gene ambiguous. Germline V gene sequence: CDR1 MNHGY, CDR2 SAAAGT. V gave up 6 bases and J gave up 3 bases, with 15 bases separating them. The CDR3 spans 15 residues. This chain's CDR3 is CASSQRSDFYNEQFF. CDR3 sequence (DNA): TGTGCCAGCAGCCAGAGGAGCGACTTCTACAATGAGCAGTTCTTC.

This clonotype was seen more than once but under ten times. The V gene is TRBV2, the J gene TRBJ1-2; D is ambiguous. Germline-derived CDR1 and CDR2 are SNHLY and FYNNEI. The CDR3 is 15 amino acids. Between the trimmed V and J ends, which lost 1 base and 1 base, there was a span of 10 bases. This CDR3 reads CASSEEAEHNYGYTF. The CDR3 DNA reads as TGTGCCAGCAGTGAAGAGGCAGAACATAACTATGGCTACACCTTC.

The rearrangement joins TRBV4-1 to TRBJ2-1; 8 bases line up with TRBD1. CDR1 MGHRA and CDR2 YSYEKL come from the germline V gene. Unmatched junction bases numbered 6, after V lost 0 bases and J lost 5 bases. This CDR3 is built from 16 residues. CDR3: CASSQEGTGINNEQFF. CDR3 bases: TGCGCCAGCAGCCAAGAAGGGACAGGAATAAACAATGAGCAGTTCTTC.

This clonotype has more than one count but fewer than ten. The rearrangement links TRBV5-6 to TRBJ2-7; 11 positions agree with TRBD2. Germline V gene data show CDR1 as SGHDT and CDR2 as YYEEEE. With V trimmed by 1 base and J by 2 bases, 2 bases remained unmatched. The CDR3 is 15 residues long. CDR3 in DNA: TGTGCCAGCAGCTTGATGACTAGCGGGGCCTACGAGCAGTACTTC. Its protein is CASSLMTSGAYEQYF.

A remark on this clonotype: No conserved phenylalanine or tryptophan is present at the end of the CDR3, so a read error is the likely explanation. The genes are TRBV6-8 and TRBJ2-5; D call uncertain. V was cut by 4 bases and J by 5 bases, with 11 bases left in between. Germline CDR1 is MNHGY and CDR2 is SAAAGT. The CDR3 has 13 amino acids. The CDR3 DNA reads TGTGCCAGCAGTTCCCTGACGTTGGAGACCCAGTACTCC. As protein: CASSSLTLETQYS.

In this sample, this clonotype turned up a few times. The chain joins TRBV4-2 to TRBJ1-1, with D perhaps matching TRBD1 (5 bases). Germline CDR1 is LGHNA and CDR2 is YNFKEQ. V was pared by 5 bases and J by 2 bases, with 12 bases between. This CDR3 has 14 amino acids. The CDR3 coding sequence is TGTGCCAGCAGCTCGGGACCCCTTAACACTGAAGCTTTCTTT. Translation gives CASSSGPLNTEAFF.

This clonotype was seen more than once but under ten times. The V and J genes are TRBV7-2 and TRBJ1-1; D is unclear. The CDR3 totals 15 residues. Between the trimmed V and J ends, which lost 5 bases and 1 base, there was a span of 14 bases. Germline CDR1 and CDR2: SGHTA and FQGNSA. The chain's CDR3 is CASSPITLGNTEAFF. CDR3 nucleotides: TGTGCCAGCAGCCCAATAACGTTGGGGAACACTGAAGCTTTCTTT.

CDR3 in amino acids: CASSFSGAALTEAFF. Written as DNA, the CDR3 is TGTGCCAGCAGCTTCTCCGGCGCTGCCCTTACTGAAGCTTTCTTT. V and J are TRBV7-4 and TRBJ1-1; no definite D call. The length of the CDR3 is 15 residues. CDR1 is SGHVT and CDR2 is SQSDAQ in the germline V gene. The V and J ends lost 3 bases and 5 bases respectively, with 16 bases between them.

A few counts support this clonotype. The genes are TRBV6-6 and TRBJ1-5; TRBD1 matches at 9 bases. The V and J ends lost 6 bases and 7 bases, in that order; junction bases with no gene match: 7. From germline, CDR1 is MNHNY and CDR2 SVGAGI (reference sequence). The CDR3 consists of 14 residues. Here the CDR3 reads CASRTGTGFQPQHF. The CDR3, as DNA: TGTGCCAGCAGGACCGGGACAGGGTTCCAGCCCCAGCATTTT.

This clonotype was seen more than once but under ten times. The chain employs TRBV28 and TRBJ1-5; maybe TRBD1 (6 bases). V was clipped by 8 bases and J by 2 bases, with 16 bases between them. Germline V gene lookup returns CDR1 MDHEN and CDR2 SYDVKM. The CDR3 extends over 15 amino acids. The CDR3 DNA is TGTGCCAGCCACCGGCCAGGGGAGGGCAATCAGCCCCAGCATTTT. It is translated as CASHRPGEGNQPQHF.

The chain has TRBV12-3 or TRBV12-4 and TRBJ1-3; D is unresolved. V was trimmed by 3 bases and J by 8 bases, leaving 11 bases between them. The length of the CDR3 is 13 residues. The CDR3 nucleotides are TGTGCCAGCAGTTTTCCGGGGAGAGACACCATATATTTT. Amino acid sequence: CASSFPGRDTIYF.

This clonotype was seen ten or more times. The chain joins TRBV4-1 to TRBJ2-4, with no clear D. V was pared by 0 bases and J by 0 bases, with 6 bases between. This CDR3 region has 15 residues. Germline V gives CDR1 MGHRA, CDR2 YSYEKL. The CDR3 here is CASSQDLLAKNIQYF. The CDR3 coding sequence is TGCGCCAGCAGCCAAGATCTACTAGCCAAAAACATTCAGTACTTC.

This clonotype was counted a few times. The CDR3 loop is CSARGITSGGATDTQYF. CDR3 coding DNA: TGCAGTGCTAGAGGAATAACTAGCGGGGGGGCCACAGATACGCAGTATTTT. This chain connects TRBV20-1 to TRBJ2-3; 13 bases align to TRBD2. Germline CDR1 DFQATT, CDR2 SNEGSKA (reference sequence). J was trimmed by 2 bases and V by 1 base; bases with no gene match: 6. The CDR3 contains 17 residues.

The table lists this clonotype with many counts. This chain links TRBV7-2 with TRBJ1-5; no clear D gene. This CDR3 spans 16 amino acids. The V end lost 3 bases, the J end lost 1 base, and 13 bases lay between the germline ends. The germline CDR1 and CDR2 sequences are SGHTA and FQGNSA. The CDR3 DNA sequence: TGTGCCAGCAGCTTCCAGCGGGCAGTGAGCAATCAGCCCCAGCATTTT. Protein product: CASSFQRAVSNQPQHF. Complete variable domain (other parts from reference TRBV7-2 and TRBJ1-5): GAGVSQSPSNKVTEKGKDVELRCDPISGHTALYWYRQSLGQGLEFLIYFQGNSAPDKSGLPSDRFSAERTGGSVSTLTIQRTQQEDSAVYLCASSFQRAVSNQPQHFGDGTRLSIL.